These 4 T cell receptor beta chains were sequenced from one sample in a study of blood T cell repertoires in COVID-19. Assay used: immunoSEQ multiplex PCR; TCRdb lists only in-frame clones, some missing. The sample shows some 400,000 clones, approximately 89% of them seen only once. The sample was peripheral blood. The receptors derive from an older woman with COVID-19, enrolled during active disease.

This chain connects TRBV5-1 to TRBJ2-1; 12 bases line up with TRBD2. From germline, CDR1 is SGHRS and CDR2 YFSETQ. V shed 0 bases, J shed 3 bases, and the junction held 10 bases outside the gene matches. The CDR3 loop spans 19 amino acids. CDR3 in amino acids: CASSLDLAGGIPFYNEQFF. In DNA, the CDR3 is TGCGCCAGCAGCTTGGATCTAGCGGGGGGGATACCGTTCTACAATGAGCAGTTCTTC. Full variable domain (missing parts from reference TRBV5-1 and TRBJ2-1): KAGVTQTPRYLIKTRGQQVTLSCSPISGHRSVSWYQQTPGQGLQFLFEYFSETQRNKGNFPGRFSGRQFSNSRSEMNVSTLELGDSALYLCASSLDLAGGIPFYNEQFFGPGTRLTVL.

The rearrangement joins TRBV19 to TRBJ2-2; 10 nucleotides align to TRBD1. Germline CDR1 is LNHDA and CDR2 is SQIVND (reference sequence). With V trimmed by 3 bases and J by 4 bases, 8 bases remained unmatched. CDR3 length: 17 residues. The CDR3 coding sequence is TGTGCCAGTAGTATGTCCAAGACAGGGGGCTTCACCGGGGAGCTGTTTTTT. It specifies CASSMSKTGGFTGELFF.

V usage is TRBV28 and J usage is TRBJ2-1; D not certain. Germline V gene data show CDR1 as MDHEN and CDR2 as SYDVKM. V shed 10 bases and J shed 3 bases, with 13 bases lying between them. The CDR3 spans 13 residues. For the CDR3, the DNA is TGTGCCACCGAAGCGTCGGTCTACAATGAGCAGTTCTTC. This gives the protein CATEASVYNEQFF. The full variable domain, rest sourced from reference TRBV28 and TRBJ2-1, is DVKVTQSSRYLVKRTGEKVFLECVQDMDHENMFWYRQDPGLGLRLIYFSYDVKMKEKGDIPEGYSVSREKKERFSLILESASTNQTSMYLCATEASVYNEQFFGPGTRLTVL.

The chain has TRBV5-1 and TRBJ1-1; 9 bases fit TRBD1. The V gene end was trimmed by 4 bases and the J gene end by 1 base; junction bases not matched to a gene: 8. Germline V gene data show CDR1 as SGHRS and CDR2 as YFSETQ. This CDR3 has 16 amino acids. The CDR3 DNA reads TGCGCCAGCAGCGAATTACAGGGGGCTGGGAACACTGAAGCTTTCTTT. Protein: CASSELQGAGNTEAFF.